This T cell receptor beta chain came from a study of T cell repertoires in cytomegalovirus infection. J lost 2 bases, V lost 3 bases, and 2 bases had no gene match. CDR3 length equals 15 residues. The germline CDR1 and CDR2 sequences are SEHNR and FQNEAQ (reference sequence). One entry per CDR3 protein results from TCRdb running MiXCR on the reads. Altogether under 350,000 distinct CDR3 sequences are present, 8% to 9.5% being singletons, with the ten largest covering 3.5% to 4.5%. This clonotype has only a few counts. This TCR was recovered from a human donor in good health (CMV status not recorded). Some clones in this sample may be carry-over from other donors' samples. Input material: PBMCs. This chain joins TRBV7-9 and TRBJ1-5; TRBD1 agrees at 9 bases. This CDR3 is CASSFGQGRNQPQHF. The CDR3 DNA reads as TGTGCCAGCAGCTTTGGACAGGGGCGCAATCAGCCCCAGCATTTT.